One sample yielded the 4 T cell receptor beta chains listed below, sequenced in a study of OX40 agonist ivuxolimab in advanced cancers. Method: immunoSEQ multiplex PCR; TCRdb's copy keeps in-frame clones and lacks some. The table lists 69,000 or so clones, 85% to 90% of them singletons. Sequenced material: CD4+ or CD8+ T cells sorted from blood, taken in a trial of the OX40 agonist ivuxolimab. Receptor source: an adult with an advanced solid tumor such as melanoma, head and neck, liver or kidney cancer.

V and J are TRBV7-8 and TRBJ2-7, with TRBD1 identical over 12 bases. The CDR3 is made up of 15 amino acids. V gave up 6 bases and J gave up 6 bases; unmatched junction bases: 9. Germline CDR1 SGHVS, CDR2 FQNEAQ. CDR3 DNA sequence: TGTGCCAGCAGGGCAATGGGACAGGGGGCGGGCGAGCAGTACTTC. It encodes CASRAMGQGAGEQYF.

This chain connects TRBV18 to TRBJ2-7; 7 bases map to TRBD1. The CDR3 loop spans 13 amino acids. In germline, CDR1 is KGHSH, CDR2 LQKENI. Losses at the gene ends were 3 bases for V and 3 bases for J; bases not matched to a gene: 2. CDR3 bases: TGTGCCAGCTCACCGGGACAGTTCTACGAGCAGTACTTC. Translated, it gives CASSPGQFYEQYF.

This sequence joins TRBV28 and TRBJ2-7; D perhaps matches TRBD1 (8 bases). V lost 5 bases and J 2 bases, leaving 13 bases between the germline ends. Germline CDR1 is MDHEN and CDR2 is SYDVKM. There are 14 residues in the CDR3. The CDR3 nucleotides are TGTGCCAGCAGTCTACAGGGGGGGACCTACGAGCAGTACTTC. Its translation: CASSLQGGTYEQYF. The variable domain in full, with the rest retrieved from reference TRBV28 and TRBJ2-7, is DVKVTQSSRYLVKRTGEKVFLECVQDMDHENMFWYRQDPGLGLRLIYFSYDVKMKEKGDIPEGYSVSREKKERFSLILESASTNQTSMYLCASSLQGGTYEQYFGPGTRLTVT.

The chain recombines TRBV7-6 with TRBJ2-1; no clear D. From germline, CDR1 is SGHVS and CDR2 FNYEAQ. V was pared by 3 bases and J by 2 bases, with 5 bases between. The CDR3 sequence is 13 residues long. Written as DNA, the CDR3 is TGTGCCAGCAGCTTCGACCCCTACAATGAGCAGTTCTTC. This gives the protein CASSFDPYNEQFF.